This T cell receptor (beta chain) was recovered during a study of blood T cell repertoires in COVID-19. Trimming left V 0 bases short and J 0 bases short, with 6 bases between. CDR3 length: 15 residues. Germline assignment: CDR1 MNHEY and CDR2 SVGAGI. This clone was detected a few times. The repertoire was sequenced with immunoSEQ multiplex PCR; TCRdb's copy has only in-frame clones and lacks some. The data contain approximately 200,000 clones, roughly 80% of them singletons. The sample consisted of peripheral blood. This clonotype was obtained from a woman between 25 and 40 years old who had recovered from COVID-19. This rearrangement joins TRBV6-5 to TRBJ1-5; D gene uncertain. The CDR3 DNA sequence: TGTGCCAGCAGTTACTCCGCGGGTAGCAATCAGCCCCAGCATTTT. The encoded protein is CASSYSAGSNQPQHF.